These T cell receptor beta chains were read from a single sample in a study of blood T cell repertoires in COVID-19. The data were produced by immunoSEQ multiplex PCR, yet TCRdb's version contains in-frame clones alone and is incomplete. The sample records over 130,000 clones, about 91% being singletons. What was sequenced was peripheral blood. These receptors were obtained from a human donor in a cohort sampled during active COVID-19. The CDR3 runs from the conserved cysteine through the conserved F or W. D genes are given only for firm matches. The size of a clone is reported for some rows only, either as once, few or many, or as a class for expanded clones.

j_call clone_size d_call v_call cdr3_aa cdr3_nt
TRBJ1-1 - TRBD1 TRBV29-1 CSVAGTGGSMNTEAFF TGCAGCGTCGCCGGGACAGGGGGGAGCATGAACACTGAAGCTTTCTTT
TRBJ2-2 - TRBD1 TRBV6-2/TRBV6-3 CASSPTPTSGTGSLHPNTGELFF TGTGCCAGCAGCCCGACTCCGACCTCCGGGACAGGTTCGCTACATCCGAACACCGGGGAGCTGTTTTTT
TRBJ2-5 - TRBD2 TRBV4-1 CASSLSGGARETQYF TGCGCCAGCAGCCTGTCCGGGGGGGCCCGGGAGACCCAGTACTTC
TRBJ1-6 - - TRBV5-1 CASSLATIAYNSPLHF TGCGCCAGCAGCTTGGCTACCATTGCATATAATTCACCCCTCCACTTT
TRBJ1-1 - TRBD1 TRBV11-2 CASSLGQGNEAFF TGTGCCAGCAGCTTAGGACAGGGTAATGAAGCTTTCTTT
TRBJ2-1 - TRBD2 TRBV10-3 CAISPGLAGANNEQFF TGTGCCATCAGTCCGGGACTAGCGGGGGCGAACAATGAGCAGTTCTTC
TRBJ1-1 - TRBD1 TRBV18 CASSTDRFTEAFF TGTGCCAGCTCAACGGACAGGTTCACTGAAGCTTTCTTT
TRBJ2-7 - - TRBV29-1 CSVETGIRYEQYF TGCAGCGTTGAAACAGGGATCAGGTACGAGCAGTACTTC
TRBJ2-3 - TRBD1 TRBV27 CASSLSTGGTDTQYF TGTGCCAGCAGTTTAAGCACAGGGGGTACAGATACGCAGTATTTT
TRBJ1-1 - - TRBV11-2 CASSLDRGSTEAFF TGTGCCAGCAGCTTAGATCGGGGGAGCACTGAAGCTTTCTTT
TRBJ1-6 - - TRBV4-2 CASSQDEQTNSPLHF TGTGCCAGCAGCCAAGACGAACAGACAAATTCACCCCTCCACTTT
TRBJ2-7 - TRBD1 TRBV6-2/TRBV6-3 CASSYSGTGDYEQYF TGTGCCAGCAGTTACTCGGGGACAGGGGACTACGAGCAGTACTTC
TRBJ1-1 - TRBD1 TRBV6-2/TRBV6-3 CASSPPTGHTEAFF TGTGCCAGCAGCCCTCCGACAGGGCACACTGAAGCTTTCTTT
TRBJ1-5 - - TRBV6-6 CASSYTEGLYQPQHF TGTGCCAGCAGTTATACGGAGGGCCTTTATCAGCCCCAGCATTTT
TRBJ1-1 - - TRBV12-1 CASSSPTGDTEAFF TGTGCCAGCAGCTCCCCCACAGGGGACACTGAAGCTTTCTTT
TRBJ2-1 - - TRBV5-1 CASSLEGLGEQFF TGCGCCAGCAGCTTGGAGGGGTTGGGTGAGCAGTTCTTC
TRBJ2-7 - TRBD1 TRBV2 CASLRQGPYEQYF TGTGCCAGCCTTAGACAGGGCCCCTACGAGCAGTACTTC
TRBJ2-1 - - TRBV7-2 CASSLALRGTNIDEQFF TGTGCCAGCAGCTTAGCGCTAAGGGGGACTAATATCGATGAGCAGTTCTTC
TRBJ2-5 - - TRBV18 CASSPSGRETQYF TGTGCCAGCTCACCGTCGGGGAGAGAGACCCAGTACTTC
TRBJ1-1 - - TRBV12-3/TRBV12-4 CASSSARGTAFF TGTGCCAGCAGTTCGGCCCGGGGAACGGCTTTCTTT
TRBJ2-4 - TRBD1 TRBV29-1 CSVETIAGQGGHGLAKNIQYF TGCAGCGTTGAAACGATAGCAGGACAGGGCGGACACGGATTAGCCAAAAACATTCAGTACTTC
TRBJ1-1 few - TRBV3-1/TRBV3-2 CASSQLERGGTEAFF TGTGCCAGCAGCCAACTAGAACGGGGAGGCACTGAAGCTTTCTTT
TRBJ1-5 - - TRBV7-9 CASSKNQWRINQPQHF TGTGCCAGCAGTAAGAATCAGTGGCGGATCAATCAGCCCCAGCATTTT